The present T cell receptor beta chain was sequenced within a study of Ad26.COV2.S vaccination and SARS-CoV-2 variants. Study summary: As a participant in COV1001, the donor was in the Ad26.COV2.S trial arm. Into the muscle, Ad26.COV2.S was dosed once or twice, 56 days apart.

Trimming removed 0 bases from V and 7 bases from J, with 10 bases in between. CDR1 is GTSNPN and CDR2 is SVGIG in the germline V gene (reference sequence). The CDR3 covers 13 residues. Treatment meaning: some 20 received Ad26.COV2.S at low or high dose, single or two shots; about 5 received placebo; per-sample allocation not given. Samples were taken on day 63 after the first vaccine or placebo injection. Sequenced by immunoSEQ multiplex PCR; TCRdb stores in-frame clones only, minus some. The sample consists of some 240,000 clones, roughly 89% of them appearing once. The sample was peripheral blood, taken in a trial of Ad26.COV2.S vaccine versus placebo. This receptor was obtained from a person aged 18 to 59 who received the Ad26.COV2.S COVID-19 vaccine or a placebo. The rearrangement joins TRBV30 to TRBJ2-1; D call uncertain. This chain's CDR3 is CAWSVWARNEQFF. In nucleotides, the CDR3 is TGTGCCTGGAGTGTCTGGGCACGGAATGAGCAGTTCTTC.